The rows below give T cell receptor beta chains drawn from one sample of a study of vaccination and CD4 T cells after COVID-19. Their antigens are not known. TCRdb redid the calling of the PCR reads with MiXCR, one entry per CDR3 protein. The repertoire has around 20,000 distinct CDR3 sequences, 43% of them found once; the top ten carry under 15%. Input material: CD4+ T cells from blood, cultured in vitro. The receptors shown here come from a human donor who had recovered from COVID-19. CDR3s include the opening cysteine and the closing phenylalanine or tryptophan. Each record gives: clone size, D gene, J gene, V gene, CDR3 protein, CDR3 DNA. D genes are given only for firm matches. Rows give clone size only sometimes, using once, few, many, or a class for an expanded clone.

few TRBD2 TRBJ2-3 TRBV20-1 CSARGGLAGGFAGGTDTQYF TGCAGTGCTAGAGGGGGGCTAGCGGGAGGTTTCGCAGGAGGCACAGATACGCAGTATTTT
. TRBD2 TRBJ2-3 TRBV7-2 CASSSNPGTSLAQYF TGTGCCAGCAGCTCGAACCCCGGGACTAGCTTGGCGCAGTATTTT
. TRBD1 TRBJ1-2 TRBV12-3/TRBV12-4 CASSLTGGQGYGYTF TGTGCCAGCAGCTTGACGGGGGGACAGGGTTATGGCTACACCTTC
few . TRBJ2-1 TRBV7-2 CASSFFDSNEQFF TGTGCCAGCAGCTTTTTTGACAGTAATGAGCAGTTCTTC
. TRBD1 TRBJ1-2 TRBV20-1 CSAETTNRGDGYTF TGCAGTGCTGAGACTACGAACAGGGGGGATGGCTACACCTTC
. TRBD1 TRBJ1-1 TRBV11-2 CASSYHRGTEAFF TGTGCCAGCAGCTACCACAGGGGCACTGAAGCTTTCTTT
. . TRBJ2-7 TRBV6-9 CASSYWTRGPYEQYF TGTGCCAGCAGTTATTGGACTCGCGGCCCCTACGAGCAGTACTTC
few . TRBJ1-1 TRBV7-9 CASSQGAGNTEAFF TGTGCCAGCAGCCAAGGGGCAGGGAACACTGAAGCTTTCTTT
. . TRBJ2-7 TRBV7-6 CASSHRVGSSYEQYF TGTGCCAGCAGCCACCGGGTGGGTAGCTCCTACGAGCAGTACTTC
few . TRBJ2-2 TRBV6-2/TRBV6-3 CASSFKLGTGELFF TGTGCCAGCAGTTTTAAGTTGGGTACCGGGGAGCTGTTTTTT
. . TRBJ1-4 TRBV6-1 CASSQTPWGSNEKLFF TGTGCCAGCAGTCAAACCCCGTGGGGGTCAAATGAAAAACTGTTTTTT
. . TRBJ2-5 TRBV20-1 CSAERHRREYF TGCAGTGCTGAAAGGCATCGTAGGGAGTACTTC
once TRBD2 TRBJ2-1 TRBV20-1 CSAHTRLAEGNEQFF TGCAGTGCTCACACGCGGCTAGCGGAAGGCAATGAGCAGTTCTTC
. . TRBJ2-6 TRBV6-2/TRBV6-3 CASSIGTVTGANVLTF TGTGCCAGCAGTATCGGGACGGTGACTGGGGCCAACGTCCTGACTTTC
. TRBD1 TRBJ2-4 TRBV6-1 CASSQQGAYIQYF TGTGCCAGCAGTCAACAGGGGGCTTACATTCAGTACTTC
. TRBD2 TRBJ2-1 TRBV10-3 CAISEPPSGSYNEQFF TGTGCCATCAGTGAGCCTCCTAGCGGGAGTTACAATGAGCAGTTCTTC
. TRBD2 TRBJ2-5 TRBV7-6 CASSSGTAPETQYF TGTGCCAGCAGCAGCGGGACGGCCCCAGAGACCCAGTACTTC
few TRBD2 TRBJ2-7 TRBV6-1 CASRVGRESAYEQYF TGTGCCAGTCGAGTGGGGCGGGAGAGCGCCTACGAGCAGTACTTC
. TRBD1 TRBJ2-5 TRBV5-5 CASSRTPGQGGETQYF TGTGCCAGCAGCAGAACTCCGGGACAGGGCGGAGAGACCCAGTACTTC
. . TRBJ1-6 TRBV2 CASNQEGGRSSYNSPLHF TGTGCCAGCAACCAAGAGGGCGGCAGGAGCTCCTATAATTCACCCCTCCACTTT
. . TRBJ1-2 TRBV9 CASSVADGGAQGYTF TGTGCCAGCAGCGTAGCTGATGGGGGGGCGCAAGGCTACACCTTC
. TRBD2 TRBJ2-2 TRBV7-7 CASSLASGNFGELFF TGTGCTAGCAGCTTAGCCAGCGGGAATTTCGGGGAGCTGTTTTTT
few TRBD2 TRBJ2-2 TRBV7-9 CASSLWTLAANTGELFF TGTGCCAGCAGCTTATGGACACTAGCGGCAAACACCGGGGAGCTGTTTTTT
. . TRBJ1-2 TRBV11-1 CASSFTTGINYGYTF TGTGCCAGCAGCTTCACTACAGGGATTAACTATGGCTACACCTTC
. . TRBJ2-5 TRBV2 CASSFGETQYF TGTGCCAGCAGTTTTGGAGAGACCCAGTACTTC
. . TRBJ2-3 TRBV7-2 CASRRVASTDTQYF TGTGCCAGCCGCCGTGTGGCTAGCACAGATACGCAGTATTTT